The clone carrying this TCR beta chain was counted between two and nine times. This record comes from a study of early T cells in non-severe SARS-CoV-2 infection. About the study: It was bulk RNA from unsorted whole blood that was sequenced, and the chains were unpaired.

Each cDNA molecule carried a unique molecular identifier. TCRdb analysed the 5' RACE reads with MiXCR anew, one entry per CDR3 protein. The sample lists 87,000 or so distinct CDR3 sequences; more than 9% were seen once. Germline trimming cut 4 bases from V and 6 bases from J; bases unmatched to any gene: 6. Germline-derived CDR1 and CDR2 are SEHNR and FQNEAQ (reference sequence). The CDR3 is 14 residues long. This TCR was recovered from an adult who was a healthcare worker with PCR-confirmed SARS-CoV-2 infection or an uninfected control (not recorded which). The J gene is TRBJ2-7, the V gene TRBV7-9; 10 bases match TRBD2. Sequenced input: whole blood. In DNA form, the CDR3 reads TGTGCCAGCAGCTCCCGTCTAGCGGGAGTCGAGCAGTACTTC. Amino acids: CASSSRLAGVEQYF.